The 19 T cell receptor beta chains presented below share a single source sample, sequenced in a study of T-cell memory formation after mild COVID-19. TCRdb called the 5' RACE reads again in MiXCR, with one record for every CDR3 protein. Among 250,000 to 350,000 distinct CDR3 sequences listed, 15% to 20% were seen once. The sequencing input was PBMCs or a T cell subset sorted from them (not recorded which). Source of these receptors: a man aged 18 to 29 who had mild COVID-19 (a few samples of this study predate the infection). Cell type and time point are not known.

This clonotype was counted ten times or more. This chain links TRBV7-9 with TRBJ1-5; D unclear. CDR3 length: 14 residues. Trimming stripped 1 base from V and 7 bases from J, with 11 bases between. The germline V gene has CDR1 SEHNR and CDR2 FQNEAQ (reference sequence). The CDR3 DNA reads TGTGCCAGCAGCTTAGGTTGGGCGTTCCAGCCCCAGCATTTT. Amino acid sequence: CASSLGWAFQPQHF.

This chain links TRBV29-1 with TRBJ2-3; possibly TRBD2 for D (5 bases). CDR3 length equals 15 residues. Trimming stripped 4 bases from V and 2 bases from J, with 16 bases between. Germline assignment: CDR1 SQVTM and CDR2 ANQGSEA. Here the CDR3 reads CSVGPQLENTDTQYF. CDR3 DNA: TGCAGCGTTGGCCCCCAACTAGAGAACACAGATACGCAGTATTTT.

The chain links TRBV20-1 to TRBJ2-1; D perhaps matches TRBD2 (5 bases). Germline loops: CDR1 DFQATT, CDR2 SNEGSKA (reference sequence). The CDR3 contains 13 residues. V shed 7 bases and J shed 2 bases, with 12 bases lying between them. The CDR3 loop reads CSGLAGTYNEQFF. The CDR3 DNA follows: TGCAGTGGCTTGGCGGGTACCTACAATGAGCAGTTCTTC.

V usage is TRBV7-9 and J usage is TRBJ2-5; 7 nucleotides agree with TRBD1. The CDR3 has 18 residues. Germline V gene data show CDR1 as SEHNR and CDR2 as FQNEAQ (reference sequence). V was clipped by 1 base and J by 4 bases; unmatched bases: 15. The CDR3 spells CASSLGYSKGAFGETQYF. The CDR3 DNA follows: TGTGCCAGCAGCTTAGGGTACTCAAAGGGGGCGTTTGGAGAGACCCAGTACTTC.

This clonotype was observed a handful of times. The rearrangement links TRBV5-6 to TRBJ2-7; TRBD2 aligns across 10 bases. V lost 4 bases, J lost 1 base, and 5 bases stayed unmatched. Germline assignment: CDR1 SGHDT and CDR2 YYEEEE. The length of the CDR3 is 15 residues. The CDR3 is CASSPIAGGSYEQYV. DNA for the CDR3: TGTGCCAGCAGCCCTATAGCGGGGGGTTCCTACGAGCAGTACGTC.

This clonotype was recorded a few times. The V gene is TRBV25-1, the J gene TRBJ2-5, with 9 bases fitting TRBD1. Unmatched junction bases numbered 10, after V lost 6 bases and J lost 5 bases. This CDR3 has 15 residues. Germline CDR1 reads MGHDK; CDR2 reads SYGVNS. The CDR3 region has the DNA TGTGCCAGCAGGGGACAGGGAATACCGCAGGAGACCCAGTACTTC. Translation: CASRGQGIPQETQYF.

V usage is TRBV6-6 and J usage is TRBJ1-3; TRBD1 matches 8 bases. V shed 2 bases, J shed 1 base, and the junction held 13 bases outside the gene matches. The germline V gene has CDR1 MNHNY and CDR2 SVGAGI (reference sequence). The CDR3 is made up of 19 amino acids. In DNA, the CDR3 is TGTGCCAGCAGTTACCCAAAAAAAGCAGGACAGGGTTCTGGAAACACCATATATTTT. Its protein product is CASSYPKKAGQGSGNTIYF.

V is TRBV2 and J is TRBJ2-1; possible D gene TRBD1, 5 bases. Trimming took 7 bases from V and 0 from J, leaving 13 bases between them. Germline CDR1 reads SNHLY; CDR2 reads FYNNEI. CDR3 length: 15 residues. CDR3 DNA: TGTGCCAGCAAGGACAACAGAAGCTCCTACAATGAGCAGTTCTTC. Residues: CASKDNRSSYNEQFF.

This clonotype was counted between two and nine times. The rearrangement joins TRBV5-1 to TRBJ1-3, with D possibly matching TRBD1 (6 bases). Germline assignment: CDR1 SGHRS and CDR2 YFSETQ. This CDR3 contains 15 residues. With 1 base removed from V and 0 bases from J, the gap between germline ends came to 8 bases. This CDR3 is CASSLQGTSGNTIYF. The CDR3 DNA is TGCGCCAGCAGCTTGCAGGGGACCTCTGGAAACACCATATATTTT. Complete variable domain (other parts from reference TRBV5-1 and TRBJ1-3): KAGVTQTPRYLIKTRGQQVTLSCSPISGHRSVSWYQQTPGQGLQFLFEYFSETQRNKGNFPGRFSGRQFSNSRSEMNVSTLELGDSALYLCASSLQGTSGNTIYFGEGSWLTVV.

The CDR3 DNA reads TGTGCCAGCAGCCCACTCCGGGGGACAGGGAGAACCGATGGAAGTGAAAAACTGTTTTTT. It is translated as CASSPLRGTGRTDGSEKLFF. The gene calls are TRBV5-6 and TRBJ1-4, with 9 bases aligning to TRBD1. This CDR3 spans 20 amino acids. Germline CDR1 reads SGHDT; CDR2 reads YYEEEE. With V trimmed by 4 bases and J by 7 bases, 23 bases remained unmatched.

The chain couples TRBV3-1 to TRBJ1-4; unclear D gene. The CDR3 covers 14 residues. The germline V and J ends were trimmed by 8 bases and 3 bases, with 13 bases remaining between them. The germline V gene has CDR1 LGHDT and CDR2 YNNKEL (reference sequence). Here the CDR3 reads CASRLGGSNEKLFF. As DNA, the CDR3 is TGTGCCAGCCGGCTTGGTGGGTCTAATGAAAAACTGTTTTTT.

The chain is built from TRBV5-1 and TRBJ2-3, with a possible D match to TRBD1 (6 bases). This CDR3 spans 15 amino acids. Germline CDR1 SGHRS, CDR2 YFSETQ. The germline V and J ends were trimmed by 4 bases and 0 bases, with 12 bases remaining between them. This CDR3 reads CASSALRGSTDTQYF. CDR3 DNA sequence: TGCGCCAGCAGCGCCCTCAGGGGAAGCACAGATACGCAGTATTTT.

This sequence joins TRBV5-1 and TRBJ2-2; D possibly corresponds to TRBD1 (5 bases). CDR3 size: 17 residues. Trimming left V 0 bases short and J 0 bases short, with 12 bases between. Germline V gene lookup returns CDR1 SGHRS and CDR2 YFSETQ. The CDR3 DNA sequence: TGCGCCAGCAGCTTGGGATGGGGCTTCGCGAACACCGGGGAGCTGTTTTTT. This translates into CASSLGWGFANTGELFF.

This clonotype was detected a few times. In nucleotides, the CDR3 is TGTGCCAGCAGCCAGACAGGGTTCGCCTACGAGCAGTACTTC. Its translation is CASSQTGFAYEQYF. V and J are TRBV7-2 and TRBJ2-7; TRBD1 matches at 7 bases. The CDR3 totals 14 residues. The ends lost 5 bases at V and 2 bases at J; junction bases unmatched: 6. CDR1 SGHTA and CDR2 FQGNSA come from the germline V gene.

In its sample, this clonotype was seen a few times. CDR3 protein: CASSDGLQDEQFF. In DNA form, the CDR3 reads TGTGCCAGCAGCGACGGACTTCAGGATGAGCAGTTCTTC. The chain has TRBV2 and TRBJ2-1, with D perhaps matching TRBD2 (5 bases). V dropped 6 bases and J dropped 8 bases, with 14 bases sitting between them. CDR1 and CDR2 from the germline V gene are SNHLY and FYNNEI. CDR3 size: 13 residues.

This chain uses TRBV6-5 with TRBJ1-6; maybe TRBD1 (6 bases). Germline CDR1 and CDR2: MNHEY and SVGAGI. Trimming pared 0 bases from V and 9 bases from J, leaving 18 bases between. The CDR3 consists of 17 residues. CDR3 DNA: TGTGCCAGCAGTTACTCCCTTGGGGGCGGGGATGGTTCACCCCTCCACTTT. Protein: CASSYSLGGGDGSPLHF.

The chain has TRBV5-1 and TRBJ1-5; D is ambiguous. The germline V gene has CDR1 SGHRS and CDR2 YFSETQ. Trimming took off 0 bases at V and 4 bases at J, with 8 bases between the two ends. CDR3 length: 14 amino acids. Written as DNA, the CDR3 is TGCGCCAGCAGCTTGGGCTACGGGAATCAGCCCCAGCATTTT. It is translated as CASSLGYGNQPQHF.

The table lists this clonotype with a few counts. The CDR3 protein is CASGKTGSPTDTQYF. CDR3 nucleotides: TGTGCCAGCGGAAAGACAGGCAGCCCCACAGATACGCAGTATTTT. V is TRBV28 and J is TRBJ2-3, with D maybe TRBD1 (6 bases). V was clipped by 8 bases and J by 2 bases, with 17 bases between them. This CDR3 is built from 15 residues. Germline values: CDR1 MDHEN, CDR2 SYDVKM.

This clonotype occurred many times. The chain joins TRBV19 to TRBJ1-5; 10 bases line up with TRBD1. The CDR3 runs 15 residues. V shed 5 bases, J shed 6 bases, and the junction held 7 bases outside the gene matches. Looked up from germline, CDR1 is LNHDA and CDR2 is SQIVND (reference sequence). The CDR3: CASSGTGARSQPQHF. The CDR3 DNA follows: TGTGCCAGTAGTGGGACAGGGGCGCGTAGTCAGCCCCAGCATTTT.